These 22 T cell receptor beta chains originate from one sample sequenced in a study of T-cell memory formation after mild COVID-19. In TCRdb, the 5' RACE reads were re-called with MiXCR into one record per CDR3 protein. The profile shows 470,000 or so distinct CDR3 sequences, 20% of them singletons. Sequenced: PBMCs or a T cell subset sorted from them (not recorded which). The origin of the receptors is an adult woman who had mild COVID-19 (a few samples of this study predate the infection). Cell type and time point are not known.

This chain connects TRBV29-1 to TRBJ1-5; no clear D gene. Germline V gene lookup returns CDR1 SQVTM and CDR2 ANQGSEA. The V and J ends lost 4 bases and 5 bases respectively, with 24 bases between them. The CDR3 has 17 residues. This CDR3 reads CSVGSDTLGVTYQPQHF. For the CDR3, the DNA is TGCAGCGTTGGATCTGACACCCTTGGGGTGACCTATCAGCCCCAGCATTTT.

The V call is TRBV6-2 or TRBV6-3, the J call TRBJ1-5; D gene uncertain. Germline assignment: CDR1 MNHEY and CDR2 SVGEGT. The length of the CDR3 is 12 residues. V was cut by 8 bases and J by 4 bases, with 9 bases left in between. CDR3 protein: CASRVPNQPQHF. Here the CDR3 DNA reads TGTGCCAGCCGGGTCCCTAATCAGCCCCAGCATTTT.

This clonotype is classed as medium-sized (0.01 to 0.1%). J is TRBJ2-1 and V is TRBV6-2 or TRBV6-3; D is possibly TRBD1 or TRBD2 (5 bases each). The CDR3 runs 16 residues. Germline values: CDR1 MNHEY, CDR2 SVGEGT. Trimming left V 5 bases short and J 0 bases short, with 14 bases between. The CDR3 DNA follows: TGTGCCAGCAGTGACCCCGGGACGCTCTCCTACAATGAGCAGTTCTTC. Translated, it gives CASSDPGTLSYNEQFF.

This clonotype showed up many times. The V and J genes are TRBV2 and TRBJ2-2; no clear D. This CDR3 contains 16 residues. The V end was cut by 7 bases, the J end by 4 bases, with 19 bases between. The germline V gene has CDR1 SNHLY and CDR2 FYNNEI. The CDR3 spells CASTNEAPRPTGELFF. The CDR3 bases are TGTGCCAGCACTAACGAGGCCCCTAGGCCCACCGGGGAGCTGTTTTTT.

The J gene is TRBJ2-5, the V gene TRBV12-3 or TRBV12-4; perhaps D is TRBD1 or TRBD2 (6 bases each). The V end lost 6 bases, the J end lost 4 bases, and 21 bases lay between the germline ends. The CDR3 contains 16 residues. The CDR3 DNA reads TGTGCCAGCAGCCCCTCGGGTCGTAAGGGGGGAGAGACCCAGTACTTC. Encoded protein: CASSPSGRKGGETQYF.

The chain carries TRBV12-3 or TRBV12-4 and TRBJ2-1, with D hard to call. This CDR3 is 14 amino acids long. Deletions cut 5 bases from V and 5 bases from J, with 13 bases between. The CDR3 sequence is CASSRTSPNNEQFF. CDR3 sequence (DNA): TGTGCCAGCAGTCGGACCAGCCCAAACAATGAGCAGTTCTTC.

This clonotype was observed many times. This CDR3 reads CASSLGFGADTGELFF. DNA of the CDR3: TGTGCCAGCAGCTTAGGATTTGGCGCGGACACCGGGGAGCTGTTTTTT. The gene calls are TRBV7-8 and TRBJ2-2; D gene unclear. In germline, CDR1 is SGHVS, CDR2 FQNEAQ. V dropped 1 base and J dropped 3 bases, with 12 bases sitting between them. This CDR3 has 16 amino acids.

This clonotype was counted only a few times. The V gene is TRBV5-1, the J gene TRBJ2-2; 10 nucleotides align to TRBD1. The V gene end was trimmed by 4 bases and the J gene end by 5 bases; junction bases not matched to a gene: 11. In germline, CDR1 is SGHRS, CDR2 YFSETQ. The CDR3 covers 17 residues. As DNA, the CDR3 is TGCGCCAGCAGCCCACCGAAGACAGGGGGCGGTACCGGGGAGCTGTTTTTT. Translating gives CASSPPKTGGGTGELFF.

The chain carries TRBV11-2 and TRBJ2-1; D perhaps matches TRBD2 (5 bases). Germline CDR1 SGHAT, CDR2 FQNNGV. The CDR3 is 12 residues long. The ends were cut back, 5 bases at V and 8 bases at J, with 10 bases in the middle. The CDR3 reads CASSHLGDEQFF. CDR3 nucleotide sequence: TGTGCCAGCAGCCATCTCGGGGATGAGCAGTTCTTC.

The chain couples TRBV23-1 to TRBJ1-2; 7 bases are shared with TRBD1. TRBV23-1 is reported as an ORF; its role is uncertain. This CDR3 is 17 amino acids long. Unmatched junction bases numbered 19, after V lost 9 bases and J lost 3 bases. The CDR3 region is CARGRNGTADLDYGYTF. The CDR3 bases are TGCGCCAGGGGTAGGAATGGGACAGCGGACTTGGACTATGGCTACACCTTC.

V gene TRBV7-9 combines with J gene TRBJ2-7; D call uncertain. Germline V gene sequence: CDR1 SEHNR, CDR2 FQNEAQ (reference sequence). The CDR3 runs to 14 residues. Between the trimmed V and J ends, which lost 3 bases and 6 bases, there was a span of 15 bases. CDR3 sequence: CASSLTAPPFEQYF. The CDR3 DNA follows: TGTGCCAGCAGCTTGACGGCACCTCCTTTCGAGCAGTACTTC.

V and J are TRBV20-1 and TRBJ1-2, with D tentatively TRBD1 (5 bases). CDR1 DFQATT and CDR2 SNEGSKA come from the germline V gene (reference sequence). This CDR3 region has 13 residues. V was trimmed by 3 bases and J by 8 bases, leaving 16 bases between them. CDR3 region: CSASVGVLRGYTF. The CDR3 nucleotides read TGCAGTGCTAGTGTGGGGGTGTTGAGAGGCTACACCTTC.

This chain joins TRBV5-4 and TRBJ2-1; 12 bases align to TRBD1. The CDR3 is 15 amino acids. Germline V lookup: CDR1 SGHNT, CDR2 YYREEE (reference sequence). V lost 6 bases and J lost 7; bases outside the gene matches: 8. CDR3 sequence (DNA): TGTGCCAGCATGGTGGGGACAGGGGGCCCGAATGAGCAGTTCTTC. Protein: CASMVGTGGPNEQFF.

The rearrangement links TRBV20-1 to TRBJ2-5; tentative D call: TRBD1 (5 bases). Germline-derived CDR1 and CDR2 are DFQATT and SNEGSKA (reference sequence). The CDR3 extends over 14 amino acids. The V and J ends lost 3 bases and 3 bases respectively, with 14 bases between them. The CDR3 protein is CSASWVGHKETQYF. DNA of the CDR3: TGCAGTGCTAGTTGGGTGGGGCACAAAGAGACCCAGTACTTC.

This chain uses TRBV12-3 or TRBV12-4 with TRBJ2-5; 7 bases agree with TRBD2. Unmatched junction bases numbered 22, after V lost 8 bases and J lost 7 bases. The CDR3 runs to 17 residues. In DNA form, the CDR3 reads TGTGCCAGCGCCACCGGGCCCCTAGCGGCAGACCTGGGGACCCAGTACTTC. Residues: CASATGPLAADLGTQYF.

This sequence joins TRBV10-3 and TRBJ2-3, with D possibly being TRBD1 (5 bases). This CDR3 contains 21 residues. Germline V gene data show CDR1 as ENHRY and CDR2 as SYGVKD. V shed 3 bases and J shed 1 base, with 29 bases lying between them. CDR3 in DNA: TGTGCCATCAGTGACCCGACGGACATCAGAACAAATTCGGCGTGCACAGATACGCAGTATTTT. This encodes CAISDPTDIRTNSACTDTQYF.

Here the CDR3 reads CASSQEGAYGNIQYF. The CDR3 DNA reads TGCGCCAGCAGCCAAGAGGGGGCCTATGGAAACATTCAGTACTTC. V and J are TRBV5-1 and TRBJ2-4; the match to TRBD1 covers 7 bases. The CDR3 contains 15 residues. The V and J ends lost 4 bases and 6 bases, in that order; junction bases with no gene match: 10. CDR1 is SGHRS, CDR2 YFSETQ, per germline.

This clonotype appeared many times. Germline and junction disagree at one end, which may indicate a read error. The chain carries TRBV7-7 and TRBJ2-7; the D is unclear. The CDR3 length is 15 residues. CDR1 is SSHAT and CDR2 is FNYEAQ in the germline V gene (reference sequence). In nucleotides, the CDR3 is TGTGCTAGCAGCTTAGCCGACTCCGGCTCCTACGAGCAGTACTTC. It is translated as CASSLADSGSYEQYF.

This clonotype is a singleton in its sample. J is TRBJ1-3 and V is TRBV19, with unresolved D. This CDR3 spans 16 amino acids. Per the germline V gene, CDR1 is LNHDA and CDR2 is SQIVND (reference sequence). The V end lost 7 bases, the J end lost 0 bases, and 16 bases lay between the germline ends. As DNA, the CDR3 is TGTGCCAGTACCGAAAAGGGCAGACTCTCTGGAAACACCATATATTTT. This sequence encodes CASTEKGRLSGNTIYF.

This chain joins TRBV9 and TRBJ2-7, with D perhaps being TRBD1 or TRBD2 (5 bases each). Germline V gives CDR1 SGDLS, CDR2 YYNGEE. The CDR3 has 15 residues. The V end was cut by 4 bases, the J end by 3 bases, with 17 bases between. The CDR3 nucleotides are TGTGCCAGCAGCCCAGTGGGGGTAAGAGGCTACGAGCAGTACTTC. It yields the protein CASSPVGVRGYEQYF.

This clonotype was counted a few times. The V call is TRBV20-1, the J call TRBJ2-5, with a tentative D call TRBD2 (6 bases). From germline, CDR1 is DFQATT and CDR2 SNEGSKA (reference sequence). CDR3 length: 12 residues. V shed 1 base and J shed 5 bases, with 8 bases lying between them. The CDR3 bases are TGCAGTGCTAGAGGCGCGGGGGAGACCCAGTACTTC. Amino acids: CSARGAGETQYF.

This chain uses TRBV30 with TRBJ1-1, with D uncertain. This CDR3 region has 15 residues. V shed 4 bases and J shed 3 bases, with 18 bases lying between them. CDR1 is GTSNPN, CDR2 SVGIG, per germline (reference sequence). CDR3 sequence reads: CAWIFWMGRDTEAFF. DNA for the CDR3: TGTGCCTGGATCTTCTGGATGGGAAGGGACACTGAAGCTTTCTTT.